The entry below gives a single T cell receptor (beta chain) sequence along with its context. The antigen remains undetermined. This entry belongs to a study of cytomegalovirus exposure and HLA in healthy donors. The study, taken as a whole, reports: In terms of immune exposure information, only CMV serostatus was available. When a later analysis was performed, an Asian-associated ancestry cluster reportedly had fewer N-insertions than the approximately 690-donor mean.

Primers for the PCR totalled 60 Vbeta and 13 Jbeta. Produced via immunoSEQ multiplex PCR; TCRdb's table is partial and in-frame only. The table lists approximately 120,000 clones, 70% to 80% of them singletons. It was healthy bone marrow donors who served as donors. Looked up from germline, CDR1 is LNHDA and CDR2 is SQIVND (reference sequence). The germline V and J ends were trimmed by 7 bases and 7 bases, with 23 bases remaining between them. The CDR3 totals 16 residues. The sequence was obtained from a human donor in good health. Sequences were obtained from PBMCs. V is TRBV19 and J is TRBJ1-5, with D maybe TRBD1 (5 bases). The CDR3 DNA reads as TGTGCCAGTACCTCTTTTGGGGCAGGGTCACGACAGCCCCAGCATTTT. Residues: CASTSFGAGSRQPQHF.